Below are 12 T cell receptor beta chains sequenced from a single sample in a study of human T cells and chemical hapten exposure. TCRdb processed the RACE reads anew with MiXCR; each CDR3 protein has one entry. The repertoire holds some 94,000 distinct CDR3 sequences, about an eighth seen once, with 2.1% in the top ten. Regarding time point: patch test 1, 2 weeks after DPC sensitization. Noted treatment: therapeutic diphenylcyclopropenone sensitization with weekly scalp DPC. The starting material was whole blood, obtained in connection with sensitization to the hapten diphenylcyclopropenone (DPC). The receptors were gathered from a woman aged 40 to 50 with alopecia areata. Some clones in this sample may be carry-over from other donors' samples.

Here the CDR3 DNA reads TGTGCCAGCAGCCAAGATGGGGGGTCTAATGAAAAACTGTTTTTT. It encodes CASSQDGGSNEKLFF. The gene calls are TRBV4-2 and TRBJ1-4; maybe TRBD1 (5 bases). The CDR3 covers 15 residues. The germline V gene encodes CDR1 LGHNA and CDR2 YNFKEQ. The ends were cut back, 0 bases at V and 3 bases at J, with 8 bases in the middle.

The CDR3 loop is CASMFLAGGMGNEQFF. The CDR3 nucleotides are TGTGCCAGTATGTTTCTAGCGGGAGGGATGGGGAATGAGCAGTTCTTC. The chain links TRBV19 to TRBJ2-1; 12 nucleotides line up with TRBD2. The junction had 11 bases not matched to a gene; V was cut back by 7 bases and J by 7 bases. From germline, CDR1 is LNHDA and CDR2 SQIVND (reference sequence). This CDR3 spans 16 amino acids.

This CDR3 reads CASRGTPMNTEAFF. CDR3 in DNA: TGTGCCAGCAGGGGTACACCCATGAACACTGAAGCTTTCTTT. The genes are TRBV28 and TRBJ1-1, with D unresolved. The CDR3 has 14 amino acids. CDR1 MDHEN and CDR2 SYDVKM come from the germline V gene. Trimming shortened V by 6 bases and J by 0 bases, and 11 bases separated the two germline ends.

This clonotype was observed a few times. The chain joins TRBV6-2 or TRBV6-3 to TRBJ2-5; 8 positions match TRBD2. V shed 6 bases, J shed 6 bases, and the junction held 21 bases outside the gene matches. The CDR3 extends over 18 amino acids. From germline, CDR1 is MNHEY and CDR2 SVGEGT. CDR3 protein: CASSAPGSGTRIVQTQYF. CDR3 in DNA: TGTGCCAGCAGCGCTCCGGGATCCGGGACTAGAATCGTACAGACCCAGTACTTC.

The table lists this clonotype with many counts. V and J are TRBV4-1 and TRBJ2-6; D gene unclear. This CDR3 contains 15 residues. With 4 bases removed from V and 0 bases from J, the gap between germline ends came to 7 bases. CDR1 and CDR2 from the germline V gene are MGHRA and YSYEKL. The CDR3 bases are TGCGCCAGCAGCCCTCCCAGCTCTGGGGCCAACGTCCTGACTTTC. Residues: CASSPPSSGANVLTF.

This clonotype was seen more than once but under ten times. V is TRBV6-2 or TRBV6-3 and J is TRBJ2-1; 9 nucleotides line up with TRBD2. This CDR3 has 14 residues. The trim removed 7 bases at V and 3 bases at J, leaving 4 bases unmatched. The germline V gene encodes CDR1 MNHEY and CDR2 SVGEGT. Here the CDR3 DNA reads TGTGCCAGCAAAGATAGCGGGAGCTACAATGAGCAGTTCTTC. It yields the protein CASKDSGSYNEQFF.

The sample holds a few counts of this clonotype. The rearrangement uses TRBV29-1 and TRBJ2-3; 8 bases align to TRBD2. This CDR3 contains 14 residues. V shed 3 bases and J 3 bases; nucleotides not matched to a gene: 5. Germline CDR1 and CDR2: SQVTM and ANQGSEA. The CDR3 region is CSVDGGARTDTQYF. The CDR3 region has the DNA TGCAGCGTTGACGGGGGGGCGCGGACAGATACGCAGTATTTT.

This clonotype was counted a few times. This rearrangement joins TRBV12-3 or TRBV12-4 to TRBJ2-3, with TRBD2 identical over 9 bases. The CDR3 consists of 16 residues. V shed 7 bases, J shed 4 bases, and the junction held 12 bases outside the gene matches. CDR3 protein: CASTLSAGGPPDTQYF. Here the CDR3 DNA reads TGTGCCAGCACCCTGTCGGCGGGAGGGCCCCCAGATACGCAGTATTTT.

The table lists this clonotype with a few counts. The rearrangement uses TRBV5-1 and TRBJ2-5; 7 bases line up with TRBD2. J lost 3 bases, V lost 2 bases, and 13 bases had no gene match. The CDR3 covers 17 residues. Germline CDR1 is SGHRS and CDR2 is YFSETQ. CDR3 in amino acids: CASSFVAGEDGEETQYF. CDR3 bases: TGCGCCAGCAGCTTCGTGGCGGGAGAGGATGGCGAAGAGACCCAGTACTTC.

This clonotype came up many times. This chain uses TRBV18 with TRBJ1-4; D possibly corresponds to TRBD1 (5 bases). Looked up from germline, CDR1 is KGHSH and CDR2 is LQKENI. The CDR3 sequence is 16 residues long. Between the trimmed V and J ends, which lost 6 bases and 0 bases, there was a span of 14 bases. CDR3 protein: CASSLQGFATNEKLFF. CDR3 coding DNA: TGTGCCAGCTCGCTTCAGGGATTCGCAACTAATGAAAAACTGTTTTTT.

This clonotype was recorded a few times. V is TRBV11-1 and J is TRBJ2-5; no firm D call. Germline CDR1 reads SGHAT; CDR2 reads FQDESV (reference sequence). CDR3 length: 16 residues. Between the trimmed V and J ends, which lost 2 bases and 2 bases, there was a span of 15 bases. The CDR3 coding sequence is TGTGCCAGCAGCTTATCCCTGGCGAGCAAGCAAGAGACCCAGTACTTC. Translation: CASSLSLASKQETQYF.

This chain uses TRBV7-9 with TRBJ1-2; TRBD1 might be the D (5 bases). Germline V gives CDR1 SEHNR, CDR2 FQNEAQ (reference sequence). The V gene lost 4 bases and the J gene lost 2 bases, with 23 bases spanning the gap. This CDR3 has 18 amino acids. DNA for the CDR3: TGTGCCAGCAGCTCCCCTTTTAGGACACCGGATTCAAACTATGGCTACACCTTC. This translates into CASSSPFRTPDSNYGYTF.